This passage covers 21 T cell receptor beta chains from one sample sequenced in a study of T cell responses to AZD1222 COVID-19 vaccine. Profiled with immunoSEQ multiplex PCR; TCRdb holds only in-frame clones, not every one. The data show around 130,000 clones, with 93% seen just once and more than 0.7% held by the top ten. This sample comprised peripheral blood, obtained on day 0 of AZD1222 vaccination. The receptors here all came from an adult in good health.

The chain is built from TRBV7-2 and TRBJ2-3; D call uncertain. Per germline, CDR1 SGHTA and CDR2 FQGNSA. Trimming removed 3 bases from V and 7 bases from J, with 14 bases in between. CDR3 size: 14 residues. The CDR3 coding sequence is TGTGCCAGCAGCTTTCTGGCTGGCCAATATACGCAGTATTTT. Translation: CASSFLAGQYTQYF.

The chain has TRBV6-5 and TRBJ2-3; D is unresolved. Trimming left V 6 bases short and J 4 bases short, with 8 bases between. The germline V gene has CDR1 MNHEY and CDR2 SVGAGI. CDR3 length: 12 amino acids. CDR3 coding DNA: TGTGCCAGCAGGGTTGGGTCAGATACGCAGTATTTT. It encodes CASRVGSDTQYF.

This chain connects TRBV29-1 to TRBJ1-2; D possibly corresponds to TRBD1 (6 bases). V was clipped by 6 bases and J by 1 base, with 9 bases between them. Germline values: CDR1 SQVTM, CDR2 ANQGSEA. The CDR3 is 12 amino acids. This CDR3 reads CSVRTDNYGYTF. The DNA for the CDR3 is TGCAGCGTGCGGACAGATAACTATGGCTACACCTTC.

CDR3 amino acids: CASSILPGSSEKLFF. CDR3 DNA sequence: TGTGCCAGTAGTATTCTACCGGGGAGTAGCGAAAAACTGTTTTTT. The chain links TRBV19 to TRBJ1-4; unclear D gene. In germline, CDR1 is LNHDA, CDR2 SQIVND (reference sequence). CDR3 size: 15 residues. Trimming removed 3 bases at V and 8 bases at J, with 16 bases between.

This clone was detected only once. The rearrangement links TRBV30 to TRBJ2-3; a possible D gene is TRBD2 (5 bases). The germline gives CDR1 GTSNPN, CDR2 SVGIG (reference sequence). The V end lost 5 bases, the J end lost 3 bases, and 6 bases lay between the germline ends. The CDR3 is made up of 11 amino acids. The chain's CDR3 is CAWGGTDTQYF. In nucleotides, the CDR3 is TGTGCCTGGGGAGGAACAGATACGCAGTATTTT.

The chain uses TRBV19 and TRBJ1-1, with D possibly TRBD1 on 5 matching bases. CDR1 and CDR2 from the germline V gene are LNHDA and SQIVND (reference sequence). This CDR3 has 22 residues. Trimming stripped 3 bases from V and 3 bases from J, with 35 bases between. CDR3 region: CASSIAFGALWTGSRPDTEAFF. The CDR3 DNA follows: TGTGCCAGTAGTATCGCTTTCGGGGCTCTTTGGACCGGCTCTCGTCCGGACACTGAAGCTTTCTTT.

The chain employs TRBV11-2 and TRBJ2-7; maybe TRBD1 (6 bases). Germline V gene lookup returns CDR1 SGHAT and CDR2 FQNNGV. The CDR3 has 16 residues. V was cut by 4 bases and J by 0 bases, with 16 bases left in between. The DNA for the CDR3 is TGTGCCAGCAGCTCAGTCGGGCAGGGGCACTCCTACGAGCAGTACTTC. Residues: CASSSVGQGHSYEQYF.

This rearrangement joins TRBV7-6 to TRBJ1-2, with 9 bases lining up with TRBD1. V lost 5 bases to trimming and J lost 4 bases; unmatched junction nucleotides: 8. Germline V gives CDR1 SGHVS, CDR2 FNYEAQ. This CDR3 has 15 residues. The CDR3 reads CASSPGTGSLYGYTF. In DNA, the CDR3 is TGTGCCAGCAGCCCCGGGACAGGGTCCCTCTATGGCTACACCTTC.

The chain is built from TRBV5-4 and TRBJ1-2, with D unresolved. V dropped 0 bases and J dropped 1 base, with 7 bases sitting between them. Germline CDR1 is SGHNT and CDR2 is YYREEE (reference sequence). The CDR3 is 14 residues long. CDR3 protein: CASSLDLGNYGYTF. The CDR3 nucleotides read TGTGCCAGCAGCTTGGACCTGGGTAACTATGGCTACACCTTC. The whole variable domain, remainder taken from reference TRBV5-4 and TRBJ1-2, is ETGVTQSPTHLIKTRGQQVTLRCSSQSGHNTVSWYQQALGQGPQFIFQYYREEENGRGNFPPRFSGLQFPNYSSELNVNALELDDSALYLCASSLDLGNYGYTFGSGTRLTVV.

The genes are TRBV9 and TRBJ2-1, with D possibly TRBD1 on 6 matching bases. In germline, CDR1 is SGDLS, CDR2 YYNGEE. This CDR3 is built from 18 residues. Trimming shortened V by 0 bases and J by 4 bases, and 20 bases separated the two germline ends. The CDR3 reads CASSVVPLQGPAYNEQFF. The DNA for the CDR3 is TGTGCCAGCAGCGTAGTCCCCTTACAGGGTCCGGCGTACAATGAGCAGTTCTTC.

The rearrangement joins TRBV29-1 to TRBJ2-5, with 8 positions matching TRBD2. Germline assignment: CDR1 SQVTM and CDR2 ANQGSEA. The CDR3 totals 12 residues. The V segment lost 6 bases and the J segment 3 bases; nucleotides outside the gene matches: 3. The CDR3 sequence: CSVFGGEETQYF. The CDR3 region has the DNA TGCAGCGTCTTCGGGGGGGAAGAGACCCAGTACTTC. Combining the CDR3 with reference TRBV29-1 and TRBJ2-5 gives the whole variable domain SAVISQKPSRDICQRGTSLTIQCQVDSQVTMMFWYRQQPGQSLTLIATANQGSEATYESGFVIDKFPISRPNLTFSTLTVSNMSPEDSSIYLCSVFGGEETQYFGPGTRLLVL.

The chain employs TRBV5-6 and TRBJ1-5; D is uncertain. This CDR3 spans 14 amino acids. CDR1 is SGHDT and CDR2 is YYEEEE in the germline V gene. V was shortened by 1 base and J by 2 bases, with 7 bases between the two germline ends. CDR3 nucleotides: TGTGCCAGCAGCTTGTGGCAGGGCAATCAGCCCCAGCATTTT. Protein: CASSLWQGNQPQHF.

CDR3 DNA: TGTGCCAGCAGCTTAGAAGGGGCAGCCCTTCGGACCCAGTACTTC. It yields the protein CASSLEGAALRTQYF. The chain combines TRBV11-2 with TRBJ2-5, with a tentative D call TRBD1 (5 bases). Trimming pared 0 bases from V and 7 bases from J, leaving 15 bases between. Germline loops: CDR1 SGHAT, CDR2 FQNNGV. The CDR3 is made up of 15 amino acids.

V usage is TRBV3-1 (or the pseudogene TRBV3-2) and J usage is TRBJ1-6; the D gene is possibly TRBD1 (5 bases). This CDR3 region has 15 residues. V lost 4 bases, J lost 5 bases, and 12 bases lay in between. Germline V lookup: CDR1 LGHDT, CDR2 YNNKEL (reference sequence). CDR3 in DNA: TGTGCCAGCAGCCTCGAAGGGGCCCATAATTCACCCCTCCACTTT. Translating gives CASSLEGAHNSPLHF.

The genes are TRBV18 and TRBJ2-5, with D possibly TRBD1 on 5 matching bases. This CDR3 is built from 13 residues. CDR1 is KGHSH and CDR2 is LQKENI in the germline V gene. Trimming left V 3 bases short and J 2 bases short, with 7 bases between. The CDR3 DNA sequence: TGTGCCAGCTCACCGACAGATCAAGAGACCCAGTACTTC. Protein sequence: CASSPTDQETQYF.

Only one count was recorded for this clone. The chain employs TRBV6-5 and TRBJ2-7; perhaps TRBD1 as D (5 bases). Germline CDR1 reads MNHEY; CDR2 reads SVGAGI. The germline V and J ends were trimmed by 10 bases and 2 bases, with 12 bases remaining between them. The CDR3 is made up of 12 amino acids. This CDR3 is CATVQGAYEQYF. CDR3 DNA: TGTGCCACCGTCCAGGGTGCCTACGAGCAGTACTTC.

The rearrangement links TRBV7-3 to TRBJ1-1, with D perhaps TRBD1 (6 bases). This CDR3 is 15 amino acids long. Per germline, CDR1 SGHTA and CDR2 FQGTGA. V gave up 5 bases and J gave up 3 bases, with 16 bases separating them. CDR3: CASSEGGSGYTEAFF. CDR3 in DNA: TGTGCCAGCAGCGAAGGGGGAAGCGGGTACACTGAAGCTTTCTTT.

The sample holds a few counts of this clone. The chain has TRBV5-5 and TRBJ2-7, with D possibly being TRBD1 (6 bases). V lost 4 bases, J lost 6 bases, and 11 bases lay in between. The germline V gene encodes CDR1 SGHKS and CDR2 YYEKEE (reference sequence). This CDR3 has 12 amino acids. The CDR3 nucleotides are TGTGCCAGCAGCCAACAGGGCGGCGAGCAGTACTTC. Translating gives CASSQQGGEQYF.

This clone was counted a single time. The J gene is TRBJ2-7, the V gene TRBV27; D is uncertain. Germline V gene sequence: CDR1 MNHEY, CDR2 SMNVEV (reference sequence). This CDR3 has 16 amino acids. Trimming pared 4 bases from V and 3 bases from J, leaving 19 bases between. The CDR3 here is CASSSNRVSIFYEQYF. In DNA form, the CDR3 reads TGTGCCAGCAGTTCTAACCGGGTCTCAATATTCTACGAGCAGTACTTC.

The gene calls are TRBV4-1 and TRBJ1-1, with a tentative D call TRBD1 (5 bases). Trimming cost V 4 bases and J 0 bases, with 12 bases left between them. Germline V lookup: CDR1 MGHRA, CDR2 YSYEKL. CDR3 length: 15 amino acids. CDR3 DNA: TGCGCCAGCAGCCGAGGGGAGAGCATGAACACTGAAGCTTTCTTT. Its translation is CASSRGESMNTEAFF.

The chain is built from TRBV6-5 and TRBJ1-4; 7 bases map to TRBD1. The CDR3 is made up of 15 amino acids. Trimming removed 6 bases from V and 4 bases from J; junction bases left unmatched: 8. Germline V gene sequence: CDR1 MNHEY, CDR2 SVGAGI. In DNA form, the CDR3 reads TGTGCCAGCAGGCGAAACCGGGACAGTAATGAAAAACTGTTTTTT. It is translated as CASRRNRDSNEKLFF.